This T cell receptor (beta chain) appears in the sequencing data of a study of CD8 T cells in ankylosing spondylitis. Researchers built TCR beta libraries using quantitative 5'-RACE with molecular barcodes. MiXCR, applied by TCRdb to the 5' RACE reads, yields one record per CDR3 protein. Of 210,000 or so distinct CDR3 sequences detected, roughly 24% appear once; the ten largest clones hold about 6.9%. Overall study results and limits: Disease-linked clones had a CD8+ phenotype and relatively low frequency in peripheral blood. Typical of ankylosing spondylitis blood, it appeared, was a TCR beta motif of eight highly homologous variants. Some motif variants were previously reported in reactive arthritis synovial fluid and blood.

Of note for this clonotype: What it binds is unknown.

The sequence derives from a male donor with ankylosing spondylitis or in good health (not recorded which). Sequences were obtained from blood, either unsorted or a sorted T cell fraction (not recorded which).

Here the CDR3 DNA reads TGTGCCAGCAGCTTAAATGGACAGGGGTGGGGTGAGCAGTTCTTC. Its translation: CASSLNGQGWGEQFF. This chain uses TRBV7-2 with TRBJ2-1, with 9 bases aligning to TRBD1. J lost 9 bases, V lost 2 bases, and 8 bases had no gene match. This CDR3 is 15 amino acids long. Per germline, CDR1 SGHTA and CDR2 FQGNSA.